The present TCR beta chain was sequenced within a study of cytomegalovirus exposure and HLA in healthy donors. Study results and limitations: It was shown in a later analysis that HLA-associated TCR beta chains were more clonally expanded than other, equally common chains. A list of roughly 180 TCR beta chains associated with cytomegalovirus was given.

CDR1 is LGHNA and CDR2 is YSLEER in the germline V gene. V dropped 3 bases and J dropped 7 bases, with 21 bases sitting between them. The CDR3 length is 17 residues. PCR involved 60 Vbeta and 13 Jbeta primers. Repertoires were generated with immunoSEQ multiplex PCR, while TCRdb's copy carries only in-frame clones and drops some. The repertoire holds fewer than 120,000 clones, with approximately 80% as singletons. Note on this clone: Its antigen is unknown.

Sequencing was done on a sample of PBMCs. The sequence was obtained from a man under 40 in good health and CMV-seropositive. The chain is built from TRBV4-3 and TRBJ2-2, with a tentative D call TRBD1 (6 bases). This CDR3 is CASSHLLGAQGIGELFF. The DNA of the CDR3 is TGCGCCAGCAGCCATCTCCTGGGGGCACAGGGAATCGGGGAGCTGTTTTTT.